This T cell receptor beta chain derives from a study of identical twins. General study results and limits: Beta out-of-frame sequences displayed a weaker excess of sharing between twins.

In regard to this clonotype: What it binds is not known.

Each CDR3 protein gets one entry after TCRdb re-called the 5' RACE reads with MiXCR. The top ten clones hold about 15% of a sample with approximately 230,000 distinct CDR3 sequences, 6.5% of them seen once. The germline V gene has CDR1 SQVTM and CDR2 ANQGSEA. Trimming took 1 base from V and 3 from J; bases not matched to a gene: 3. This CDR3 spans 14 amino acids. This sample was also put to use in a study of T cells expressing NK-cell markers.

The source is a woman under 30 in good health. Source material: CD8+ T cells sorted from blood. The chain uses TRBV29-1 and TRBJ2-1; TRBD2 agrees at 7 bases. DNA for the CDR3: TGCAGCGTTGAAGCCAGCGGGGTCTACAATGAGCAGTTCTTC. This translates into CSVEASGVYNEQFF.